The 25 T cell receptor beta chains listed next were all sequenced from one sample in a study of blood T cell repertoires in COVID-19. TCRdb's copy holds only in-frame clones and misses some; the assay was immunoSEQ multiplex PCR. In the table there are approximately 450,000 clones, about 89% of which are singletons. The material sequenced was peripheral blood. The receptors come from a woman aged 25 to 39 with acute or convalescent COVID-19.

The rearrangement links TRBV11-2 to TRBJ1-1; D is ambiguous. The V end was cut by 0 bases, the J end by 5 bases, with 7 bases between. The CDR3 has 13 residues. Germline V CDR1 and CDR2: SGHAT, FQNNGV. The CDR3 loop reads CASSLERRTEAFF. For the CDR3, the DNA is TGTGCCAGCAGCTTAGAGCGGAGGACTGAAGCTTTCTTT.

V and J are TRBV4-1 and TRBJ1-5; 7 nucleotides align to TRBD1. V was pared by 2 bases and J by 1 base, with 5 bases of the junction left unmatched. The germline V gene encodes CDR1 MGHRA and CDR2 YSYEKL. The CDR3 sequence is 16 residues long. This CDR3 reads CASSQHDRVSNQPQHF. For the CDR3, the DNA is TGCGCCAGCAGCCAACATGACAGGGTGAGCAATCAGCCCCAGCATTTT.

The V gene is TRBV12-3 or TRBV12-4, the J gene TRBJ1-2; tentative D call: TRBD1 (6 bases). V shed 3 bases and J shed 8 bases, with 7 bases lying between them. This CDR3 has 11 amino acids. The CDR3 is CASSFQGGYTF. The CDR3 region has the DNA TGTGCCAGCAGTTTTCAGGGGGGCTACACCTTC.

V is TRBV12-5 and J is TRBJ1-1; D is possibly TRBD1 (5 bases). V shed 10 bases and J shed 4 bases, with 19 bases lying between them. This CDR3 comprises 14 residues. Germline V lookup: CDR1 LGHNT, CDR2 FRNRAP. CDR3 sequence: CATLNPAQGTEAFF. CDR3 DNA: TGTGCTACTCTAAACCCGGCCCAGGGCACTGAAGCTTTCTTT.

The chain recombines TRBV19 with TRBJ1-1; unclear D gene. Per germline, CDR1 LNHDA and CDR2 SQIVND (reference sequence). V lost 3 bases, J lost 0 bases, and 8 bases lay in between. The CDR3 loop spans 14 amino acids. The CDR3 region is CASSMAGVNTEAFF. The CDR3 DNA sequence: TGTGCCAGTAGTATGGCCGGGGTGAACACTGAAGCTTTCTTT.

The chain employs TRBV27 and TRBJ2-1; 11 nucleotides align to TRBD2. Germline V CDR1 and CDR2: MNHEY, SMNVEV (reference sequence). The CDR3 contains 17 residues. The ends lost 4 bases at V and 4 bases at J; junction bases unmatched: 9. The CDR3 DNA reads as TGTGCCAGCAGTTCCGACACCGGGACTAGCGGATACAATGAGCAGTTCTTC. Residues: CASSSDTGTSGYNEQFF.

The chain joins TRBV29-1 to TRBJ1-2; possible D gene TRBD1, 5 bases. This CDR3 comprises 13 residues. Germline lookup yields CDR1 SQVTM and CDR2 ANQGSEA. The CDR3 region is CSAAGLANYGYTF. The CDR3 DNA follows: TGCAGTGCTGCGGGGCTAGCTAACTATGGCTACACCTTC. The variable domain in full, with the rest retrieved from reference TRBV29-1 and TRBJ1-2, is SAVISQKPSRDICQRGTSLTIQCQVDSQVTMMFWYRQQPGQSLTLIATANQGSEATYESGFVIDKFPISRPNLTFSTLTVSNMSPEDSSIYLCSAAGLANYGYTFGSGTRLTVV.

V usage is TRBV5-3 and J usage is TRBJ2-3; D ambiguous. TRBV5-3 is labeled an ORF, and its function is uncertain. Trimming took off 0 bases at V and 0 bases at J, with 11 bases between the two ends. This CDR3 comprises 16 residues. The CDR3 DNA reads TGTGCCAGAAGCTTGGACAGCCGACCTAGCACAGATACGCAGTATTTT. Its protein is CARSLDSRPSTDTQYF.

CDR3 nucleotides: TGCAGCGTACAGGACAGGGGCACAGATACGCAGTATTTT. Translating gives CSVQDRGTDTQYF. The J gene is TRBJ2-3, the V gene TRBV29-1, with 8 bases matching TRBD1. The V segment lost 6 bases and the J segment 1 base; nucleotides outside the gene matches: 3. Germline loops: CDR1 SQVTM, CDR2 ANQGSEA. This CDR3 is 13 amino acids long.

V gene TRBV28 combines with J gene TRBJ1-1; D is ambiguous. Per germline, CDR1 MDHEN and CDR2 SYDVKM. This CDR3 contains 10 residues. Trimming shortened V by 7 bases and J by 3 bases, and 3 bases separated the two germline ends. The chain's CDR3 is CASTDTEAFF. In DNA, the CDR3 is TGTGCCAGCACCGACACTGAAGCTTTCTTT. Full variable domain (rest looked up from reference TRBV28 and TRBJ1-1): DVKVTQSSRYLVKRTGEKVFLECVQDMDHENMFWYRQDPGLGLRLIYFSYDVKMKEKGDIPEGYSVSREKKERFSLILESASTNQTSMYLCASTDTEAFFGQGTRLTVV.

The rearrangement uses TRBV6-2 or TRBV6-3 and TRBJ2-2; D gene ambiguous. V gave up 5 bases and J gave up 4 bases, with 5 bases separating them. This CDR3 spans 12 amino acids. Germline V gene lookup returns CDR1 MNHEY and CDR2 SVGEGT. The CDR3 region has the DNA TGTGCCAGCAGTCGGTCCACCGGGGAGCTGTTTTTT. It translates to CASSRSTGELFF.

This chain links TRBV6-1 with TRBJ2-1; TRBD1 matches 8 bases. CDR1 MNHNS and CDR2 SASEGT come from the germline V gene. This CDR3 comprises 16 residues. V shed 2 bases, J shed 7 bases, and the junction held 10 bases outside the gene matches. The CDR3 sequence is CASSEWASGGMNEQFF. The CDR3 nucleotides read TGTGCCAGCAGTGAATGGGCTTCAGGGGGCATGAATGAGCAGTTCTTC.

The rearrangement joins TRBV28 to TRBJ1-6; possible D gene TRBD1, 6 bases. The CDR3 is 13 residues long. Trimming shortened V by 8 bases and J by 7 bases, and 12 bases separated the two germline ends. The germline CDR1 and CDR2 sequences are MDHEN and SYDVKM. In DNA, the CDR3 is TGTGCCAGCCAGGGGATAAGCAATTCACCCCTCCACTTT. Its protein product is CASQGISNSPLHF.

This clone has more than one count but fewer than ten. V usage is TRBV9 and J usage is TRBJ2-2, with 10 positions matching TRBD1. The germline CDR1 and CDR2 sequences are SGDLS and YYNGEE. This CDR3 contains 16 residues. Trimming removed 0 bases from V and 2 bases from J; junction bases left unmatched: 1. As DNA, the CDR3 is TGTGCCAGCAGCGTAGTGACAGGGGGCAACACCGGGGAGCTGTTTTTT. It codes for CASSVVTGGNTGELFF.

This rearrangement joins TRBV2 to TRBJ2-3; D might be TRBD1 (5 bases). CDR1 is SNHLY, CDR2 FYNNEI, per germline. This CDR3 has 15 residues. Trimming removed 6 bases from V and 0 bases from J, with 13 bases in between. For the CDR3, the DNA is TGTGCCAGCAGGGGGCAGGGCGGAAGCACAGATACGCAGTATTTT. It codes for CASRGQGGSTDTQYF.

This clone has only one observation. This chain uses TRBV3-1 (or the pseudogene TRBV3-2) with TRBJ2-3, with 13 bases identical to TRBD2. This CDR3 contains 16 residues. V lost 2 bases to trimming and J lost 5 bases; unmatched junction nucleotides: 4. Germline V gives CDR1 LGHDT, CDR2 YNNKEL (reference sequence). The CDR3 reads CASSQLTSGGLDTQYF. The CDR3 DNA sequence: TGTGCCAGCAGCCAACTGACTAGCGGGGGGTTAGATACGCAGTATTTT.

The chain employs TRBV2 and TRBJ2-2; D is perhaps TRBD1 (6 bases). Trimming shortened V by 6 bases and J by 7 bases, and 12 bases separated the two germline ends. CDR3 length: 13 residues. In germline, CDR1 is SNHLY, CDR2 FYNNEI. CDR3 sequence (DNA): TGTGCCAGCAGACCTCAGGGGTTCGGGGAGCTGTTTTTT. The encoded protein is CASRPQGFGELFF. The variable domain in full, completed from reference TRBV2 and TRBJ2-2, reads EPEVTQTPSHQVTQMGQEVILRCVPISNHLYFYWYRQILGQKVEFLVSFYNNEISEKSEIFDDQFSVERPDGSNFTLKIRSTKLEDSAMYFCASRPQGFGELFFGEGSRLTVL.

The gene calls are TRBV6-5 and TRBJ2-7; 9 nucleotides line up with TRBD1. The CDR3 is 13 residues long. The germline V gene encodes CDR1 MNHEY and CDR2 SVGAGI. V trimming: 9 bases; J trimming: 5 bases; junction bases outside the gene matches: 8. CDR3: CASRGTGSNEQYF. CDR3 nucleotide sequence: TGTGCCAGTCGCGGGACAGGGTCTAACGAGCAGTACTTC.

The chain carries TRBV5-3 and TRBJ2-7; 8 bases fit TRBD1. TRBV5-3 is treated as an ORF (open reading frame) with a function not yet certain. V dropped 3 bases and J dropped 1; count of bases not matched to a gene: 6. This CDR3 has 15 amino acids. The DNA of the CDR3 is TGTGCCAGAAGCTGGGGACAGGACATTTCCTACGAGCAGTACTTC. It codes for CARSWGQDISYEQYF.

The chain is built from TRBV7-8 and TRBJ1-1; TRBD1 might be the D (5 bases). This CDR3 is 14 amino acids long. V lost 0 bases, J lost 4 bases, and 9 bases lay in between. In germline, CDR1 is SGHVS, CDR2 FQNEAQ. The CDR3 is CASSLARQTTEAFF. Written as DNA, the CDR3 is TGTGCCAGCAGCTTAGCCAGACAGACCACTGAAGCTTTCTTT.

The chain links TRBV29-1 to TRBJ2-5; 10 positions agree with TRBD2. Germline-derived CDR1 and CDR2 are SQVTM and ANQGSEA. V lost 0 bases and J lost 7; bases outside the gene matches: 14. The CDR3 contains 17 residues. DNA of the CDR3: TGCAGCGTTGAAGATCCCTCAGGGCTAGCGGGGGATGGGACCCAGTACTTC. This codes for CSVEDPSGLAGDGTQYF.

This clone was observed a single time. The genes are TRBV9 and TRBJ1-6; D unclear. The germline gives CDR1 SGDLS, CDR2 YYNGEE. Trimming removed 4 bases from V and 6 bases from J, with 8 bases in between. The CDR3 is 13 residues long. As DNA, the CDR3 is TGTGCCAGCAGCTCAGAAGTTAATTCACCCCTCCACTTT. It specifies CASSSEVNSPLHF.

The chain links TRBV5-1 to TRBJ2-7, with 12 bases matching TRBD2. Germline V gene lookup returns CDR1 SGHRS and CDR2 YFSETQ. The V and J ends lost 1 base and 2 bases, in that order; junction bases with no gene match: 7. This CDR3 comprises 17 residues. The CDR3 loop reads CASSLTRTSGVTYEQYF. The CDR3 DNA reads TGCGCCAGCAGCTTGACCAGGACTAGCGGGGTTACCTACGAGCAGTACTTC.

The genes are TRBV6-4 and TRBJ2-3; TRBD1 matches at 10 bases. Per the germline V gene, CDR1 is MRHNA and CDR2 is SNTAGT. V trimming: 3 bases; J trimming: 4 bases; junction bases outside the gene matches: 10. This CDR3 has 17 residues. CDR3 nucleotide sequence: TGTGCCAGCAGTGAAGGAGTTGGGACAGGGGCCCCAGATACGCAGTATTTT. This translates into CASSEGVGTGAPDTQYF.

This chain connects TRBV5-1 to TRBJ1-4, with a tentative D call TRBD1 (6 bases). Trimming left V 7 bases short and J 7 bases short, with 17 bases between. Germline V gene data show CDR1 as SGHRS and CDR2 as YFSETQ. The length of the CDR3 is 14 residues. Written as DNA, the CDR3 is TGCGCCAGCTCGAGTGAGGGGGGGCGTGAAAAACTGTTTTTT. Its protein is CASSSEGGREKLFF.